The sequence of this T cell receptor beta chain was determined in a study of graft-versus-host responses after intestinal transplantation. Turning to the study itself: Once they had received anti-thymocyte globulin induction, all recipients took tacrolimus and steroids for 2 to 4 years. Study results and caveats: Marrow from the recipient contained GvH clones, some of which had appeared first in ileum or blood.

Germline V gene lookup returns CDR1 MNHEY and CDR2 SVGAGI. The CDR3 is made up of 13 amino acids. Trimming left V 10 bases short and J 7 bases short, with 16 bases between. Intraepithelial and lamina propria lymphocytes were isolated from graft specimens. Profiled with immunoSEQ multiplex PCR; TCRdb holds only in-frame clones, not every one. This sample has 12,000 or so clones; around 79% occur once, and the top ten carry around 4.5%. As concerns this clone: Its antigen is as yet unknown.

The chain employs TRBV6-5 and TRBJ1-4, with D perhaps matching TRBD1 (5 bases). Sequences were derived from ileum tissue, sampled about 150 days after intestinal transplantation. The TCR was taken from a human patient who received an intestinal transplant, so some T cells may come from the graft donor. The chain's CDR3 is CATYPGRGEKLFF. Written as DNA, the CDR3 is TGTGCCACCTATCCGGGGAGGGGTGAAAAACTGTTTTTT.